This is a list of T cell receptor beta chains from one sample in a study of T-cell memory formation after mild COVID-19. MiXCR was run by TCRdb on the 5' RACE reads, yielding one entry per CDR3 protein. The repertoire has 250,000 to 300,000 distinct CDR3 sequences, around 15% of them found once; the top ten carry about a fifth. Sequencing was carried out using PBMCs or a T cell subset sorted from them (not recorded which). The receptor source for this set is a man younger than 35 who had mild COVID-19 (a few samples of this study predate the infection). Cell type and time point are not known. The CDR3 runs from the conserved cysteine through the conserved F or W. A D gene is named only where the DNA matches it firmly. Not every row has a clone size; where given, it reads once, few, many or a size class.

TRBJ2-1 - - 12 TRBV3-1 CASSQDLDEQFF TGTGCCAGCAGCCAAGATTTAGATGAGCAGTTCTTC
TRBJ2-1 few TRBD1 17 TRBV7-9 CASSPSRWGITGDEQFF TGTGCCAGCAGCCCTTCGAGGTGGGGGATCACAGGGGATGAGCAGTTCTTC
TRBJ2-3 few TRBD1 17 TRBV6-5 CASSYSGGQGATDTQYF TGTGCCAGCAGTTACAGCGGCGGACAGGGGGCAACAGATACGCAGTATTTT
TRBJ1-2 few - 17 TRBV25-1 CASSGVTSGKGFYGYTF TGTGCCAGCAGTGGCGTTACCTCCGGCAAGGGATTCTATGGCTACACCTTC
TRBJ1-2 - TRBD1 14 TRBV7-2 CASSLGGQFYGYTF TGTGCCAGCAGCTTAGGGGGACAGTTCTATGGCTACACCTTC
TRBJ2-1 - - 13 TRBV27 CASLDYSYNEQFF TGTGCCAGCCTGGACTACTCCTACAATGAGCAGTTCTTC
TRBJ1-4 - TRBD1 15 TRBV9 CASSEGTELNEKLFF TGTGCCAGCAGCGAGGGGACAGAACTTAATGAAAAACTGTTTTTT
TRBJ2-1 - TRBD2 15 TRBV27 CASSALAGGGNEQFF TGTGCCAGCTCGGCCCTGGCGGGGGGTGGTAATGAGCAGTTCTTC
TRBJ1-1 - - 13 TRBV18 CASSPHQNTEAFF TGTGCCAGCTCACCCCATCAGAACACTGAAGCTTTCTTT
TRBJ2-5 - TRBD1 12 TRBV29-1 CSVRTGLETQYF TGCAGCGTACGGACAGGGCTGGAGACCCAGTACTTC
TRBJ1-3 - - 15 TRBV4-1 CASSQDPGFGNTIYF TGCGCCAGCAGCCAAGATCCGGGGTTCGGAAACACCATATATTTT
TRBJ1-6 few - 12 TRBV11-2 CASSLNNSPLHF TGTGCCAGCAGCTTGAATAATTCACCCCTCCACTTT
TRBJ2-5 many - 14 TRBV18 CASSPPTGQETQYF TGTGCCAGCTCACCACCCACAGGCCAAGAGACCCAGTACTTC
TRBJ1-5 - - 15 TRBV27 CASSHRWGSNQPQHF TGTGCCAGCAGCCACCGGTGGGGGAGCAATCAGCCCCAGCATTTT
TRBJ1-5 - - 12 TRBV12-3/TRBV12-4 CASRTENQPQHF TGTGCCAGCAGAACAGAGAATCAGCCCCAGCATTTT
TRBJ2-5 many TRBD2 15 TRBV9 CASSVIAGPKETQYF TGTGCCAGCAGCGTAATAGCGGGGCCGAAAGAGACCCAGTACTTC
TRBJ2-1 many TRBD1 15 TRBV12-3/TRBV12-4 CASSGQGITYNEQFF TGTGCCAGCAGCGGACAGGGAATTACCTACAATGAGCAGTTCTTC
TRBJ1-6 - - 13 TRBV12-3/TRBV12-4 CASSYGGNSPLHF TGTGCCAGCAGTTACGGGGGGAATTCACCCCTCCACTTT
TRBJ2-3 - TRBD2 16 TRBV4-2 CASSQITGGPTDTQYF TGTGCCAGCAGCCAGATCACGGGGGGGCCGACAGATACGCAGTATTTT
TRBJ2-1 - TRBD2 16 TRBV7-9 CASSLRGTSGGHEQFF TGTGCCAGCAGCTTGCGCGGGACTAGCGGGGGGCATGAGCAGTTCTTC
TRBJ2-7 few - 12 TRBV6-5 CASTKGQYEQYF TGTGCCAGCACAAAAGGACAGTACGAGCAGTACTTC
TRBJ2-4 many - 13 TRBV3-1 CASSQDRRNIQYF TGTGCCAGCAGCCAAGACAGGCGGAACATTCAGTACTTC
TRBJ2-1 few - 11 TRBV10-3 CAISRDNEQFF TGTGCCATCAGTCGTGATAATGAGCAGTTCTTC
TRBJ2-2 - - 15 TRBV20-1 CSARAYTGSTGELFF TGCAGTGCTAGAGCTTATACCGGGTCCACCGGGGAGCTGTTTTTT
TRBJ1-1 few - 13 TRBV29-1 CSVERQGSTEAFF TGCAGCGTTGAAAGACAAGGGAGCACTGAAGCTTTCTTT
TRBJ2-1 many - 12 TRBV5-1 CASRSSYNEQFF TGCGCCAGCAGATCCTCCTACAATGAGCAGTTCTTC
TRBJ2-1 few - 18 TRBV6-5 CASSYYGQGVLSYNEQFF TGTGCCAGCAGTTACTATGGTCAAGGGGTCCTATCCTACAATGAGCAGTTCTTC
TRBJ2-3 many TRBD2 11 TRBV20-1 CSAGGADTQYF TGCAGTGCCGGGGGGGCCGATACGCAGTATTTT
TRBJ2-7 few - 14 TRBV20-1 CSARETGSSYEQYF TGCAGTGCTAGAGAAACCGGCAGCTCCTACGAGCAGTACTTC
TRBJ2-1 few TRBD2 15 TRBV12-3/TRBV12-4 CASSLGGRRYNEQFF TGTGCCAGCAGTTTAGGCGGGAGGCGCTACAATGAGCAGTTCTTC
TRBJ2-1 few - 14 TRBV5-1 CASSLDWVGNEQFF TGCGCCAGCAGCCTAGACTGGGTCGGCAATGAGCAGTTCTTC
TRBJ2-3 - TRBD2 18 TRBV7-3 CASSRIGSGGSGTDTQYF TGTGCCAGCAGCCGAATAGGGAGCGGGGGATCGGGCACAGATACGCAGTATTTT
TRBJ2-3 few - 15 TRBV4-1 CASSLRDNELDTQYF TGCGCCAGCAGCCTCCGGGACAATGAGTTGGATACGCAGTATTTT
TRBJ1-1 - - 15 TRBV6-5 CASSYSVHPNTEAFF TGTGCCAGCAGTTACTCGGTACACCCGAACACTGAAGCTTTCTTT
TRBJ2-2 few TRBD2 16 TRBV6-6 CASSYWGGKNTGELFF TGTGCCAGCAGTTACTGGGGGGGGAAGAACACCGGGGAGCTGTTTTTT
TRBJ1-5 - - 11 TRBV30 CAWSESEVQHF TGTGCCTGGAGCGAGTCGGAGGTCCAGCATTTT
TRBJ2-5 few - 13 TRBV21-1 CASSTRHRQRGCF TGTGCCAGCAGCACCCGACACCGACAGAGGGGTTGCTTC
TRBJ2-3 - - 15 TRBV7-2 CASSFPGSGTDTQYF TGTGCCAGCAGCTTCCCAGGGTCCGGCACAGATACGCAGTATTTT
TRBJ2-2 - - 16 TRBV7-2 CASSPHTSLNTGELFF TGTGCCAGCAGCCCTCACACATCCCTGAACACCGGGGAGCTGTTTTTT
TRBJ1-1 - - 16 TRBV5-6 CASSLPEERLDTEAFF TGTGCCAGCAGCTTGCCGGAGGAGAGGTTGGACACTGAAGCTTTCTTT
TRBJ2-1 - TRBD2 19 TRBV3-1 CASSPTRRGSGGLSNEQFF TGTGCCAGCAGCCCCACGCGAAGAGGTAGCGGGGGCTTGAGCAATGAGCAGTTCTTC
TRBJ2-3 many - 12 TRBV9 CASSRMGDTQYF TGTGCCAGCAGCCGTATGGGAGATACGCAGTATTTT
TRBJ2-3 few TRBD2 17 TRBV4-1 CASSQDFTSGYTDTQYF TGCGCCAGCAGCCAAGATTTTACTAGCGGATACACAGATACGCAGTATTTT
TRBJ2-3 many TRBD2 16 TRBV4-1 CASSQRLAGGTDTQYF TGCGCCAGCAGCCAACGTTTAGCGGGGGGCACAGATACGCAGTATTTT
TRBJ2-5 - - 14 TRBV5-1 CASSLVGLKDTQYF TGCGCCAGCAGCTTAGTTGGCCTAAAGGATACCCAGTACTTC
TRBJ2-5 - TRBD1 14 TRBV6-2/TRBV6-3 CASSWGQPQETQYF TGTGCCAGCAGCTGGGGACAGCCTCAAGAGACCCAGTACTTC